Here is one T cell receptor (beta chain) with its context. Original processing methods: Estimated nucleated cell counts came from reference gene primer amplification. Produced via immunoSEQ multiplex PCR; TCRdb's table is partial and in-frame only. That table is the source of V, J and clone size, and D and trimming were worked out from the DNA. The data contain roughly 190,000 clones, approximately 79% of them singletons. These data are taken from a study of blood T cell repertoires in COVID-19. At the level of the study: Some COVID-19 samples were acute and others convalescent; all came from the United States, Italy and Spain.

Trimming pared 2 bases from V and 3 bases from J, leaving 13 bases between. Germline-derived CDR1 and CDR2 are MNHNY and SVGAGI (reference sequence). This CDR3 is 16 amino acids long. The TCR originated in a young man with active or convalescent COVID-19. Sequencing input: peripheral blood. The V gene is TRBV6-6, the J gene TRBJ1-4, with D possibly being TRBD1 (5 bases). The CDR3 here is CASSYQRGGPNEKLFF. The CDR3 DNA reads as TGTGCCAGCAGTTACCAAAGGGGTGGCCCTAATGAAAAACTGTTTTTT.